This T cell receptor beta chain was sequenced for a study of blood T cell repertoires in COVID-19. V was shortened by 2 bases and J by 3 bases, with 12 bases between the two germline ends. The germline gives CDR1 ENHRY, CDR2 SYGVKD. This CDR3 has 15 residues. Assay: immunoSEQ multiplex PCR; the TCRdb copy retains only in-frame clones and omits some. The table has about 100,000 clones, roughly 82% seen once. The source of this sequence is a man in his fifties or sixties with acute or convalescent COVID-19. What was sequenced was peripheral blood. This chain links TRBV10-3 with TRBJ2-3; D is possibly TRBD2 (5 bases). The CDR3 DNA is TGTGCCATCAGTGAGGTGGGAGTAGGAACAGATACGCAGTATTTT. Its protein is CAISEVGVGTDTQYF.